One T cell receptor (beta chain) is described in this entry. The data were taken from a study of blood T cells in healthy people across ages. For the second PCR, which ran for about 6 to 12 cycles, a sample-barcoded 5' primer and a J-beta primer mix were used. Each cDNA molecule, via a template-switch adaptor with 12 random nucleotides, was tagged. MiXCR, applied by TCRdb to the 5' RACE reads, yields one record per CDR3 protein. This table has roughly 1.9 million distinct CDR3 sequences, roughly two fifths appearing once. The sequencing sample was made of blood. This TCR derives from a human donor in good health.

CDR3 DNA: TGCAGTGCTATGCGGGGGGGCCCGTCAGATACGCAGTATTTT. Translating gives CSAMRGGPSDTQYF. The V call is TRBV20-1, the J call TRBJ2-3; 9 nucleotides agree with TRBD2. Germline V gene lookup returns CDR1 DFQATT and CDR2 SNEGSKA (reference sequence). V was clipped by 4 bases and J by 4 bases; unmatched bases: 6. This CDR3 spans 14 amino acids.